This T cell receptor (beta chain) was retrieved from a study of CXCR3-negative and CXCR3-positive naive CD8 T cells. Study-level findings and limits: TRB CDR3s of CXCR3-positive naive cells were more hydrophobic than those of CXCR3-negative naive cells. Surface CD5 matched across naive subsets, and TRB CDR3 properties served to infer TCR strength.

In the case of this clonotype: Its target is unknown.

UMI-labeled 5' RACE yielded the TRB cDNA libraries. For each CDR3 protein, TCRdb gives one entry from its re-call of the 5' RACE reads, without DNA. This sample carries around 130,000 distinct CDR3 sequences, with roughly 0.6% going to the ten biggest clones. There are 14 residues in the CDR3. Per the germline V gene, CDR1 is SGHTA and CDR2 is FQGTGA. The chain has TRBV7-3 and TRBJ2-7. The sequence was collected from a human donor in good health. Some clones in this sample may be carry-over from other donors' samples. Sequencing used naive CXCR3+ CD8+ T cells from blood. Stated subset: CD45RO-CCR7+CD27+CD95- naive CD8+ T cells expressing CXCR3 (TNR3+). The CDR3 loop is CASSPSGFSNEQYF.